This TCR beta chain was recorded in a study of identical twins. General study findings and limits: Reduced insertions were recorded for abundant cord blood beta clonotypes, with no such pattern in memory repertoires.

This clonotype has just a few counts. Its antigen is not known. No donor was unhealthy or non-Caucasian. The CDR3 runs to 14 residues. The V segment lost 5 bases and the J segment 6 bases; nucleotides outside the gene matches: 6. CDR1 is DFQATT and CDR2 is SNEGSKA in the germline V gene (reference sequence). A single record per CDR3 protein comes from TCRdb applying MiXCR to the 5' RACE reads. The data show fewer than 900,000 distinct CDR3 sequences, 21% seen once. These data were also filed under a second study, of T cells expressing NK-cell markers. That source notes: The TCR beta repertoires originated in sorted CD3+CD56+NKG2C+, CD3+CD56+NKG2C- and CD3+CD56-NKG2C+ T cells. In several donors, dominant clonotypes made up about 25-60.1% of CD3+CD56-NKG2C+ cells.

The sequencing input was PBMCs. The clonotype comes from a woman aged 18-30 years in good health. The rearrangement uses TRBV20-1 and TRBJ2-1, with TRBD2 matching over 11 bases. The CDR3 nucleotides read TGCAGTGCTCCCTATAGCGGGAGGGCCAATGAGCAGTTCTTC. Its translation is CSAPYSGRANEQFF.